Here is one T cell receptor (beta chain) with its context. Its antigen is not yet known. The input lacks base qualities; no much larger clone sits a single base away. The data were taken from a study of T cell changes during pregnancy in multiple sclerosis (dated by TCRdb to 2018 to 2020). In terms of the full investigation: Changes in the T cell repertoire over the course of pregnancy were examined in this study in women with multiple sclerosis.

Library construction relied on the immunoSEQ multiplex PCR assay. The table comes from immuneACCESS by way of TCRdb, which keeps in-frame sequences with V and J called. Part of the clones is missing from these tables; in studies checked, under half for an unresolved V gene and the rest for unknown reasons. This sample is represented by about 60,000 clones; 93% of them were singletons. Under 2% of the sample belongs to the ten largest clones. The specimen was peripheral blood, collected after pregnancy. The TCR comes from a female donor with multiple sclerosis, enrolled in a pregnancy study.

The nucleotides are TGCGCCAGCCAGGAAAGACAGGGGCCGTACAATGAGCAGTTCTTC. It codes for CASQERQGPYNEQFF. The sequence is built from TRBV5-1 and TRBJ2-1, with 8 central nucleotides matching TRBD1. Including cysteine and phenylalanine, the CDR3 has 15 amino acids. The entry retains the CDR3 DNA only, 45 bases that are in frame from base 1. CDR1 and CDR2 are read off the germline V gene as SGHRS and YFSETQ. At the junction V is shortened by 7 bases and J by 4 bases; bases outside the gene matches: 10.